The present T cell receptor beta chain was sequenced within a study of T cell responses to AZD1222 COVID-19 vaccine. As to this clone: Antigen unknown.

Overall study findings and caveats: Donors in the cohort were predominantly white British and more often female, and clonal diversity was possibly underestimated. At 160-218 and 743-854, vaccine-associated CD4 TCRs were dominant, and they spanned spike.

The CDR3 spans 13 residues. V lost 4 bases and J 2 bases, leaving 8 bases between the germline ends. The germline gives CDR1 LNHDA, CDR2 SQIVND (reference sequence). Here immunoSEQ multiplex PCR was the method, and the copy in TCRdb shows in-frame clones only, minus some. The sample consists of roughly 150,000 clones, about 87% of them appearing once. Sequencing was performed on peripheral blood, taken on day 0 of MenACWY control vaccination. The TCR originated in an adult in good health. The chain joins TRBV19 to TRBJ1-1; D is unclear. This CDR3 reads CASSTTANTEAFF. The DNA of the CDR3 is TGTGCCAGTAGTACAACCGCAAACACTGAAGCTTTCTTT.